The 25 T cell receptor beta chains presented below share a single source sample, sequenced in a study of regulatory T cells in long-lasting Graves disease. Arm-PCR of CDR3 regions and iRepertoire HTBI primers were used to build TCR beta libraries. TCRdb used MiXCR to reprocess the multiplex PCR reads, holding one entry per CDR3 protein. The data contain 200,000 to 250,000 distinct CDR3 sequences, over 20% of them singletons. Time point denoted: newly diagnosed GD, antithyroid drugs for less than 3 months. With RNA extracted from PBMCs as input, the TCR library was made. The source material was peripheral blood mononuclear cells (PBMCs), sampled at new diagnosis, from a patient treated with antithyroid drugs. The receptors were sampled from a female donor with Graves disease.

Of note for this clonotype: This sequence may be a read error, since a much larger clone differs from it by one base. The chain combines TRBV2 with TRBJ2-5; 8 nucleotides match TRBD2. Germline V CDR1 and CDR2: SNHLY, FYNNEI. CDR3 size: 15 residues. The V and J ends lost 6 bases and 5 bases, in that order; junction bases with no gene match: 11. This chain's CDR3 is CASSVAFTGGETQYF. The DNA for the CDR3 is TGTGCCAGCAGCGTAGCGTTCACGGGAGGGGAGACCCAGTACTTC. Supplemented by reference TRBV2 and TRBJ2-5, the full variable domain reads EPEVTQTPSHQVTQMGQEVILRCVPISNHLYFYWYRQILGQKVEFLVSFYNNEISEKSEIFDDQFSVERPDGSNFTLKIRSTKLEDSAMYFCASSVAFTGGETQYFGPGTRLLVL.

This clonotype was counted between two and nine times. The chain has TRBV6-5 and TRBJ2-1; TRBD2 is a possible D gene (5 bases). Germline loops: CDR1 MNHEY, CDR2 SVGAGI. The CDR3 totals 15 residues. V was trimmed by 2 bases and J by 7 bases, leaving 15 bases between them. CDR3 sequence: CASSYVGGKRNEQFF. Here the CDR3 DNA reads TGTGCCAGCAGTTACGTCGGCGGAAAGCGGAATGAGCAGTTCTTC.

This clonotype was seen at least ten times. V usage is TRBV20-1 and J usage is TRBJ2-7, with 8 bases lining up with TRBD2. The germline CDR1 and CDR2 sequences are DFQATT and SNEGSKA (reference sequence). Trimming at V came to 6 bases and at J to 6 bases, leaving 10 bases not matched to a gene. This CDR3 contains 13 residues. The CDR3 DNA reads TGCAGTGCCCCTCGGGGGGGCCCGGCCGAGCAGTACTTC. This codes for CSAPRGGPAEQYF.

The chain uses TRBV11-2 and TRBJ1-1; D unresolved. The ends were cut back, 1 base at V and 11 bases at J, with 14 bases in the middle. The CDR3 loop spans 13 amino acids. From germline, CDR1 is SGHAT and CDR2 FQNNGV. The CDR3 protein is CASSLVDATGAFF. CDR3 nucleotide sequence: TGTGCCAGCAGCTTAGTTGACGCTACGGGGGCTTTCTTT.

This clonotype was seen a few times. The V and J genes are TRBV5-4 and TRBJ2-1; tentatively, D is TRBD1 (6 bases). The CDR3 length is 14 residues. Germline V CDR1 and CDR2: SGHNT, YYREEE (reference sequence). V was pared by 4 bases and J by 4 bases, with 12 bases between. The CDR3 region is CASSAGTSYNEQFF. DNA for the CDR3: TGTGCCAGCAGCGCCGGGACATCTTACAATGAGCAGTTCTTC.

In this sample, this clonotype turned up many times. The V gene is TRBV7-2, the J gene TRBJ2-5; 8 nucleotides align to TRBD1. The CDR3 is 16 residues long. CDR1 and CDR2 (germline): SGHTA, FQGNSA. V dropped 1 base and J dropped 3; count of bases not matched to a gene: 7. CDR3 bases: TGTGCCAGCAGCTTAGTAGGGCGGACAGGGAAAGAGACCCAGTACTTC. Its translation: CASSLVGRTGKETQYF.

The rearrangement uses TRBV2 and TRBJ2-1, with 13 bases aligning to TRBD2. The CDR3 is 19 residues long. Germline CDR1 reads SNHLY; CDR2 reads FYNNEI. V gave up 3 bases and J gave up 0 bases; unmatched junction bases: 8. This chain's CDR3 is CASSEPGLAGQSSYNEQFF. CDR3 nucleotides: TGTGCCAGCAGTGAGCCGGGACTAGCGGGACAGAGCTCCTACAATGAGCAGTTCTTC.

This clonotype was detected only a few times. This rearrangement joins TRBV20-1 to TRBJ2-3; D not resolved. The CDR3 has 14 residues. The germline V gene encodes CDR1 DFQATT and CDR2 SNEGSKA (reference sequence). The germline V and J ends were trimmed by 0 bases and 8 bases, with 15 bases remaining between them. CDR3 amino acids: CSARDRIQSGTQYF. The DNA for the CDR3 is TGCAGTGCTAGAGACAGAATCCAATCGGGTACGCAGTATTTT.

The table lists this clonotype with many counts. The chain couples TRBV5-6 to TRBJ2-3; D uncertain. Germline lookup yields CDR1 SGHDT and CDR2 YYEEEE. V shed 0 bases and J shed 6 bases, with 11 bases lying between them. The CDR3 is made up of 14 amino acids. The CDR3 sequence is CASSLVVGFDTQYF. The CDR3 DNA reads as TGTGCCAGCAGCTTGGTAGTGGGCTTCGATACGCAGTATTTT.

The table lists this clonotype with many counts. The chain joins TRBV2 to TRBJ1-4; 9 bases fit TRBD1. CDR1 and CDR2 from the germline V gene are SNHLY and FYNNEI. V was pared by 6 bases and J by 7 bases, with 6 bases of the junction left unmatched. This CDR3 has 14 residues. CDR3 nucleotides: TGTGCCAGCAGCGCCGGGACAGGGTTTGAAAAACTGTTTTTT. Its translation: CASSAGTGFEKLFF.

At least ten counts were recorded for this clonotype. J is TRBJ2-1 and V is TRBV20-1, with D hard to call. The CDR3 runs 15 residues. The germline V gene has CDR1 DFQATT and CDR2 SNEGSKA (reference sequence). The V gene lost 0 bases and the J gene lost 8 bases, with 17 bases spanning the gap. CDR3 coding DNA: TGCAGTGCTAGAGATGGCAGAAGGGTAGATGATGAGCAGTTCTTC. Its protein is CSARDGRRVDDEQFF.

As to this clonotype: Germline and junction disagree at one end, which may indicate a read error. The CDR3 region is CASSISCNEQFF. DNA of the CDR3: TGTGCCAGTAGTATCTCCTGCAATGAGCAGTTCTTC. The rearrangement joins TRBV19 to TRBJ2-1; D not resolved. The CDR3 sequence is 12 residues long. Germline loops: CDR1 LNHDA, CDR2 SQIVND (reference sequence).

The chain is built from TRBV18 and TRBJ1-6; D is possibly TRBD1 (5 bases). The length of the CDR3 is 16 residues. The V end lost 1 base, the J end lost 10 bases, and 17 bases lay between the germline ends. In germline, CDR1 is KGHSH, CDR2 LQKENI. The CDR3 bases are TGTGCCAGCTCACCACGGGAGCAGGGATCTGGCTCACCCCTCCACTTT. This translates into CASSPREQGSGSPLHF.

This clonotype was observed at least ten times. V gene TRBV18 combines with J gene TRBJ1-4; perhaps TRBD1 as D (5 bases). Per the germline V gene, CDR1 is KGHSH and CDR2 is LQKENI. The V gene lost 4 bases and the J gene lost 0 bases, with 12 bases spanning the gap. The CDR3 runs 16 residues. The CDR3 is CASSLAGRPTNEKLFF. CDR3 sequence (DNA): TGTGCCAGCTCACTTGCGGGACGACCAACTAATGAAAAACTGTTTTTT.

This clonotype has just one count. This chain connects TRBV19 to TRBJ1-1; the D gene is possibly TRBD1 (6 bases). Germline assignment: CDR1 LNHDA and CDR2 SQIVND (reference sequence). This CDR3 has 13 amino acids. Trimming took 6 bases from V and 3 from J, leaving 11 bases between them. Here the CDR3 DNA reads TGTGCCAGTAGACAGGGTTGGGACACTGAAGCTTTCTTT. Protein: CASRQGWDTEAFF.

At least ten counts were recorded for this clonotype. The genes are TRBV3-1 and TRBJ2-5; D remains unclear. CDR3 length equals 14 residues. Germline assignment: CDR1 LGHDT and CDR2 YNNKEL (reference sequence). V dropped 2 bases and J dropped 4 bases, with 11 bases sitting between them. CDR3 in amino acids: CASSQRARPETQYF. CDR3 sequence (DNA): TGTGCCAGCAGCCAAAGGGCCCGGCCAGAGACCCAGTACTTC.

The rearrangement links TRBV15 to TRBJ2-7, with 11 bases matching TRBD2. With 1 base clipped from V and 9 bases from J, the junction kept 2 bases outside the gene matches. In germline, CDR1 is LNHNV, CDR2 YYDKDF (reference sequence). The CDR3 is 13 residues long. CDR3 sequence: CATSRGLAGSQYF. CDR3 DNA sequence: TGTGCCACCAGCAGAGGACTAGCGGGATCGCAGTACTTC.

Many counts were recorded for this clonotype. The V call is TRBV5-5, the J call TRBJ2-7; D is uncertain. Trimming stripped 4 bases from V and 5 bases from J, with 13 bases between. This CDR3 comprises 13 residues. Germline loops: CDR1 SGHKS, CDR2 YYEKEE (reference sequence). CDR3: CASSLPGWDEQYF. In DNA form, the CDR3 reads TGTGCCAGCAGCCTACCGGGTTGGGACGAGCAGTACTTC. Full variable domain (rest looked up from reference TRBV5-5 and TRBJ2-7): DAGVTQSPTHLIKTRGQQVTLRCSPISGHKSVSWYQQVLGQGPQFIFQYYEKEERGRGNFPDRFSARQFPNYSSELNVNALLLGDSALYLCASSLPGWDEQYFGPGTRLTVT.

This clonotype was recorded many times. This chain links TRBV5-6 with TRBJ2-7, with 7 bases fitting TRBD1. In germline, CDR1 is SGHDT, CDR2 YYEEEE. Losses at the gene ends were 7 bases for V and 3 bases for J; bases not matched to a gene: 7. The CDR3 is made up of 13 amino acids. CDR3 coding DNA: TGTGCCAGCCGACGGGACAGCCACTACGAGCAGTACTTC. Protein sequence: CASRRDSHYEQYF. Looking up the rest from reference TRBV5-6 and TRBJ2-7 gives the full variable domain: DAGVTQSPTHLIKTRGQQVTLRCSPKSGHDTVSWYQQALGQGPQFIFQYYEEEERQRGNFPDRFSGHQFPNYSSELNVNALLLGDSALYLCASRRDSHYEQYFGPGTRLTVT.

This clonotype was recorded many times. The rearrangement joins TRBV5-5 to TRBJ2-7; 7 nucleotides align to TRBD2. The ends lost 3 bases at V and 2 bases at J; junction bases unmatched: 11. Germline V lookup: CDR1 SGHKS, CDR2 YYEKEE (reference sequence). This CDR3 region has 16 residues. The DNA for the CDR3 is TGTGCCAGCAGCTCGGGGGGTATAGTTTCGGCCTACGAGCAGTACTTC. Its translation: CASSSGGIVSAYEQYF.

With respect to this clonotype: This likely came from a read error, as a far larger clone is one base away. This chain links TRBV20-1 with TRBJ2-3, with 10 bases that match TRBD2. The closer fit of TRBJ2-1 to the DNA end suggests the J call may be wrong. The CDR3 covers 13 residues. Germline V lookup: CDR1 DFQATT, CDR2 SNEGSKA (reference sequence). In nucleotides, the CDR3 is TGCAATGCTAGAGCGGGGGGGCACAATGAGCAGTTCTTC. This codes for CNARAGGHNEQFF.

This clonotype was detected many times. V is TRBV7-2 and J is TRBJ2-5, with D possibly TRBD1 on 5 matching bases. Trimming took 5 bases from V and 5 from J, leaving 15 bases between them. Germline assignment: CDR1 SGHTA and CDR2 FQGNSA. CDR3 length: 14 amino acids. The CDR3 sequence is CASSANRFGETQYF. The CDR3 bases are TGTGCCAGCAGCGCTAACAGGTTTGGGGAGACCCAGTACTTC.

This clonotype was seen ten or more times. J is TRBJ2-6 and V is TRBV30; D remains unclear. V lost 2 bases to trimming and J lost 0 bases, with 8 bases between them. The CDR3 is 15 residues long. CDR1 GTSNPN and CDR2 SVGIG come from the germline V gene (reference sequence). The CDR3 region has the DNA TGTGCCTGGAGTTCTTTGAGCTCTGGGGCCAACGTCCTGACTTTC. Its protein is CAWSSLSSGANVLTF.

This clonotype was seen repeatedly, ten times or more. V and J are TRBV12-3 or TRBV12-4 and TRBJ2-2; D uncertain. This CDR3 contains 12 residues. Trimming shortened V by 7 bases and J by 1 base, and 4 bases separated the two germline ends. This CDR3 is CASTGNTGELFF. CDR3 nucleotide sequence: TGTGCCAGCACGGGGAACACCGGGGAGCTGTTTTTT.

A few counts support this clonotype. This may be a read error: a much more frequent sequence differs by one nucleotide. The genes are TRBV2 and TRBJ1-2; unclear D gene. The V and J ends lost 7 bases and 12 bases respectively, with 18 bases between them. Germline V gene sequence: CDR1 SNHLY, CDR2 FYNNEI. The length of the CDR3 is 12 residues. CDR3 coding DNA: TGTGCCAGCACTCCAGGCCCAAATGACCACACCTTC. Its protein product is CASTPGPNDHTF.